This TCR beta chain was retrieved from a study of tumor T cells in aggressive B-cell lymphoma. The repertoire was sequenced with immunoSEQ multiplex PCR; TCRdb's copy has only in-frame clones and lacks some. The sample records about 7,600 clones, more than 75% being singletons. The CDR3 sequence is 17 residues long. V was clipped by 0 bases and J by 6 bases, with 20 bases between them. Germline CDR1 SGDLS, CDR2 YYNGEE. The source is an adult with diffuse large B cell lymphoma. This chain uses TRBV9 with TRBJ2-3; D perhaps matches TRBD2 (7 bases). Sequenced input: tumor tissue. CDR3 region: CASSVATSWGGGDTQYF. In DNA form, the CDR3 reads TGTGCCAGCAGCGTAGCTACATCGTGGGGAGGGGGGGATACGCAGTATTTT. The entire variable domain, with the rest obtained from reference TRBV9 and TRBJ2-3, is as follows: DSGVTQTPKHLITATGQRVTLRCSPRSGDLSVYWYQQSLDQGLQFLIQYYNGEERAKGNILERFSAQQFPDLHSELNLSSLELGDSALYFCASSVATSWGGGDTQYFGPGTRLTVL.